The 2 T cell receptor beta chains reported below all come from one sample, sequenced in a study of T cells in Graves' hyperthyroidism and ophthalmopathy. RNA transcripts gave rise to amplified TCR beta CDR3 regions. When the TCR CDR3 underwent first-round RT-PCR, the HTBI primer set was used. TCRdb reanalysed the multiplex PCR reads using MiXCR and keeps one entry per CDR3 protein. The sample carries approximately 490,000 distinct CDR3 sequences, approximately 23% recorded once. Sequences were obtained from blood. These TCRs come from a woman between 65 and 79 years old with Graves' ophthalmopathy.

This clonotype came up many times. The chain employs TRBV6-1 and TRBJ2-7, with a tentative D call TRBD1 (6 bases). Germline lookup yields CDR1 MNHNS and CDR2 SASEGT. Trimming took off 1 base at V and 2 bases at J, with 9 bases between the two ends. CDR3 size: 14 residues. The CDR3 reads CASSEDRATYEQYF. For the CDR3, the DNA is TGTGCCAGCAGTGAAGACAGGGCAACCTACGAGCAGTACTTC.

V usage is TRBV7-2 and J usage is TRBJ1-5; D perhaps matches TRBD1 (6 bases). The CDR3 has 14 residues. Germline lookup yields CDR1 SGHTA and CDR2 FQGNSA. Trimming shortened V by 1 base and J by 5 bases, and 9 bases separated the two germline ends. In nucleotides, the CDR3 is TGTGCCAGCAGCTTAGGGGGGCGTGATCAGCCCCAGCATTTT. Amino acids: CASSLGGRDQPQHF.